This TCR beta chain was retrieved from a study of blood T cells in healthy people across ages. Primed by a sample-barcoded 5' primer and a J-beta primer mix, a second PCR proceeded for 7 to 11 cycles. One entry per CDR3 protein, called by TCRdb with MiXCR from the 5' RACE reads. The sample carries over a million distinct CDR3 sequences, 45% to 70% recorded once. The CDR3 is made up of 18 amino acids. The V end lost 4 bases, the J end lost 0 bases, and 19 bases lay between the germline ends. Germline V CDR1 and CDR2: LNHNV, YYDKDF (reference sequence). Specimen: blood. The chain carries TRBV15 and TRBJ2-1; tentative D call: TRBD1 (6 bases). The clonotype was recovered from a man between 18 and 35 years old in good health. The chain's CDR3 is CATSTGDRMGSSYNEQFF. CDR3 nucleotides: TGTGCCACCAGCACTGGAGACAGGATGGGAAGCTCCTACAATGAGCAGTTCTTC. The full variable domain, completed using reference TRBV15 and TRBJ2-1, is DAMVIQNPRYQVTQFGKPVTLSCSQTLNHNVMYWYQQKSSQAPKLLFHYYDKDFNNEADTPDNFQSRRPNTSFCFLDIRSPGLGDTAMYLCATSTGDRMGSSYNEQFFGPGTRLTVL.